These 29 T cell receptor beta chains were all obtained from the same sample, sequenced in a study of blood T cell repertoires in COVID-19. Profiled with immunoSEQ multiplex PCR; TCRdb holds only in-frame clones, not every one. The table has fewer than 250,000 clones, approximately 86% seen once. The specimen sequenced was peripheral blood. Receptors were obtained from a woman aged 55-75 years with active or convalescent COVID-19.

This clone was found a few times. The V and J genes are TRBV19 and TRBJ2-2; D is perhaps TRBD1 (6 bases). V was pared by 2 bases and J by 6 bases, with 10 bases between. The CDR3 runs to 14 residues. Looked up from germline, CDR1 is LNHDA and CDR2 is SQIVND (reference sequence). CDR3 in amino acids: CASSILGAAGELFF. CDR3 nucleotides: TGTGCCAGTAGTATATTGGGGGCGGCCGGGGAGCTGTTTTTT.

This chain connects TRBV3-1 (or the pseudogene TRBV3-2) to TRBJ1-4; 10 nucleotides agree with TRBD1. The germline gives CDR1 LGHDT, CDR2 YNNKEL (reference sequence). The CDR3 runs to 14 residues. The V gene end was trimmed by 0 bases and the J gene end by 11 bases; junction bases not matched to a gene: 3. CDR3 nucleotides: TGTGCCAGCAGCCAAGATGGGACAGGGGACAAACTGTTTTTT. The encoded protein is CASSQDGTGDKLFF.

The rearrangement joins TRBV5-1 to TRBJ1-2; 12 bases fit TRBD1. The CDR3 has 15 amino acids. Germline V gives CDR1 SGHRS, CDR2 YFSETQ. Trimming cost V 0 bases and J 7 bases; bases outside gene matches: 4. CDR3 amino acids: CASSLAGTGGSGYTF. The CDR3 nucleotides read TGCGCCAGCAGCTTGGCCGGGACAGGGGGCTCTGGCTACACCTTC.

This chain links TRBV11-3 with TRBJ2-5; 8 positions match TRBD2. The CDR3 sequence is 15 residues long. The J segment lost 3 bases and the V segment lost 3 bases, leaving 6 bases of the junction unmatched. Germline assignment: CDR1 SGHNT and CDR2 YENEEA. For the CDR3, the DNA is TGTGCCAGCAGCTTCCGGACGGGAGGGGAAGAGACCCAGTACTTC. Protein sequence: CASSFRTGGEETQYF.

The rearrangement links TRBV6-1 to TRBJ1-3; the D gene is possibly TRBD1 (6 bases). The CDR3 runs 14 residues. V lost 2 bases and J 2 bases, leaving 7 bases between the germline ends. Germline V CDR1 and CDR2: MNHNS, SASEGT. The CDR3 sequence: CASSESGAGNTIYF. The DNA for the CDR3 is TGTGCCAGCAGTGAATCAGGGGCTGGAAACACCATATATTTT.

The CDR3 protein is CASSESGSTDTQYF. CDR3 bases: TGTGCCAGTAGTGAGAGCGGTAGCACAGATACGCAGTATTTT. The chain has TRBV19 and TRBJ2-3, with D possibly TRBD2 on 5 matching bases. The CDR3 is 14 residues long. V was trimmed by 5 bases and J by 0 bases, leaving 9 bases between them. Germline CDR1 and CDR2: LNHDA and SQIVND (reference sequence).

The chain recombines TRBV28 with TRBJ2-1, with TRBD2 identical over 13 bases. In germline, CDR1 is MDHEN, CDR2 SYDVKM. Germline trimming cut 5 bases from V and 7 bases from J; bases unmatched to any gene: 11. The CDR3 extends over 17 amino acids. The CDR3 reads CASSLLLAGGSHNEQFF. In DNA, the CDR3 is TGTGCCAGCAGTCTTCTACTAGCGGGGGGGTCCCATAATGAGCAGTTCTTC.

This chain connects TRBV19 to TRBJ2-5, with 12 nucleotides matching TRBD2. The CDR3 is 14 residues long. The V and J ends lost 6 bases and 2 bases, in that order; junction bases with no gene match: 1. CDR1 is LNHDA, CDR2 SQIVND, per germline (reference sequence). CDR3 in amino acids: CASRTSGGQETQYF. The DNA of the CDR3 is TGTGCCAGTAGGACTAGCGGGGGACAAGAGACCCAGTACTTC.

The gene calls are TRBV28 and TRBJ2-1; tentatively, D is TRBD1 (5 bases). The V gene's germline CDR1 is MDHEN and CDR2 SYDVKM. The CDR3 sequence is 13 residues long. The V end was cut by 5 bases, the J end by 7 bases, with 12 bases between. The DNA for the CDR3 is TGTGCCAGCAGTCTTTCCAGGGTGAATGAGCAGTTCTTC. This codes for CASSLSRVNEQFF.

The rearrangement joins TRBV28 to TRBJ1-1; D might be TRBD1 (5 bases). CDR3 length equals 14 residues. The germline V gene has CDR1 MDHEN and CDR2 SYDVKM. V lost 4 bases, J lost 6 bases, and 15 bases lay in between. CDR3 nucleotide sequence: TGTGCCAGCAGTTCCGGGGGAGGAGTCCCTGAAGCTTTCTTT. Protein: CASSSGGGVPEAFF.

The CDR3 coding sequence is TGTGCCAGCGGGGGGACAGGGGATCGCGAGCAGTACGTC. The encoded protein is CASGGTGDREQYV. The genes are TRBV6-5 and TRBJ2-7; 10 nucleotides agree with TRBD1. Germline CDR1 is MNHEY and CDR2 is SVGAGI. The CDR3 spans 13 residues. The V gene end was trimmed by 8 bases and the J gene end by 6 bases; junction bases not matched to a gene: 7.

The chain recombines TRBV30 with TRBJ1-5; perhaps TRBD1 as D (6 bases). The germline V and J ends were trimmed by 1 base and 5 bases, with 9 bases remaining between them. The CDR3 runs to 13 residues. In germline, CDR1 is GTSNPN, CDR2 SVGIG (reference sequence). CDR3 sequence reads: CAWSAGVDQPQHF. For the CDR3, the DNA is TGTGCCTGGAGTGCAGGGGTTGATCAGCCCCAGCATTTT.

This clone was recorded a few times. The chain links TRBV3-1 (or the pseudogene TRBV3-2) to TRBJ2-1, with D possibly being TRBD2 (5 bases). This CDR3 has 15 residues. Germline assignment: CDR1 LGHDT and CDR2 YNNKEL (reference sequence). V was trimmed by 0 bases and J by 4 bases, leaving 10 bases between them. CDR3: CASSQEGGGYNEQFF. CDR3 DNA: TGTGCCAGCAGCCAAGAAGGTGGAGGTTACAATGAGCAGTTCTTC.

This clone was seen a single time. The chain has TRBV5-4 and TRBJ1-5; D is perhaps TRBD1 (6 bases). The CDR3 has 15 amino acids. The germline V and J ends were trimmed by 0 bases and 3 bases, with 10 bases remaining between them. Germline CDR1 is SGHNT and CDR2 is YYREEE (reference sequence). The CDR3 coding sequence is TGTGCCAGCAGCTTGGACGGGGGGGCCAATCAGCCCCAGCATTTT. Its translation: CASSLDGGANQPQHF.

The chain uses TRBV7-8 and TRBJ1-1, with D perhaps TRBD1 (6 bases). The CDR3 loop spans 15 amino acids. Germline V gene lookup returns CDR1 SGHVS and CDR2 FQNEAQ. V dropped 2 bases and J dropped 2 bases, with 12 bases sitting between them. CDR3 region: CASSLKRDKNTEAFF. In nucleotides, the CDR3 is TGTGCCAGCAGCTTAAAGCGGGACAAAAACACTGAAGCTTTCTTT.

V is TRBV5-6 and J is TRBJ2-7; D is perhaps TRBD1 (5 bases). CDR1 is SGHDT, CDR2 YYEEEE, per germline. The CDR3 has 18 residues. V was shortened by 4 bases and J by 7 bases, with 30 bases between the two germline ends. The CDR3 bases are TGTGCCAGCAGCATAACCGGGTCCCCTCGCAGGGCCCCTTGGGAGCAGTACGTC. Residues: CASSITGSPRRAPWEQYV.

The J gene is TRBJ2-7, the V gene TRBV18; 14 positions agree with TRBD2. The CDR3 runs 16 residues. Germline CDR1 KGHSH, CDR2 LQKENI. The trim removed 3 bases at V and 4 bases at J, leaving 5 bases unmatched. The CDR3 region has the DNA TGTGCCAGCTCACCCGGGACTAGCGGGAGTTTTTACGAGCAGTACTTC. Protein product: CASSPGTSGSFYEQYF.

This clone showed up just once. The chain carries TRBV6-5 and TRBJ2-1; no firm D call. Per the germline V gene, CDR1 is MNHEY and CDR2 is SVGAGI. The CDR3 spans 14 residues. Trimming pared 6 bases from V and 0 bases from J, leaving 9 bases between. Here the CDR3 DNA reads TGTGCCAGCAGAAGACTCACCTCCTACAATGAGCAGTTCTTC. Residues: CASRRLTSYNEQFF.

The chain links TRBV2 to TRBJ2-6, with TRBD1 matching over 10 bases. V shed 4 bases and J 2 bases; nucleotides not matched to a gene: 5. This CDR3 contains 17 residues. Germline CDR1 is SNHLY and CDR2 is FYNNEI. The CDR3 loop reads CASSGQGAGAGANVLTF. The DNA of the CDR3 is TGTGCCAGCAGTGGACAGGGGGCGGGCGCTGGGGCCAACGTCCTGACTTTC.

The V call is TRBV30, the J call TRBJ2-1; 7 bases are shared with TRBD2. CDR1 and CDR2 (germline): GTSNPN, SVGIG (reference sequence). The CDR3 loop spans 14 amino acids. V lost 0 bases, J lost 9 bases, and 8 bases stayed unmatched. The CDR3 sequence is CAWSVGLDTVEQFF. The DNA of the CDR3 is TGTGCCTGGAGTGTTGGACTAGATACGGTTGAGCAGTTCTTC.

The chain links TRBV19 to TRBJ2-1; 7 bases fit TRBD1. The CDR3 runs 15 residues. With 3 bases clipped from V and 3 bases from J, the junction kept 5 bases outside the gene matches. CDR1 LNHDA and CDR2 SQIVND come from the germline V gene (reference sequence). DNA of the CDR3: TGTGCCAGTAGTATCGCGGCAGGGGGCTACAATGAGCAGTTCTTC. It specifies CASSIAAGGYNEQFF.

The chain carries TRBV6-5 and TRBJ2-1, with a weak D call TRBD2 (5 bases). The CDR3 extends over 14 amino acids. Per the germline V gene, CDR1 is MNHEY and CDR2 is SVGAGI. The V and J ends lost 6 bases and 4 bases respectively, with 13 bases between them. CDR3 bases: TGTGCCAGCAGGAAACCTGGGAGTTACAATGAGCAGTTCTTC. Translating it yields CASRKPGSYNEQFF.

This chain joins TRBV15 and TRBJ1-1; 9 nucleotides line up with TRBD1. The junction had 9 bases not matched to a gene; V was cut back by 0 bases and J by 10 bases. Germline V gene data show CDR1 as LNHNV and CDR2 as YYDKDF (reference sequence). The CDR3 runs to 15 residues. CDR3 sequence (DNA): TGTGCCACCAGCAGAGATGAGGACAGGGGATCGGGAGCTTTCTTT. Encoded protein: CATSRDEDRGSGAFF.

V usage is TRBV5-1 and J usage is TRBJ2-3; perhaps TRBD1 as D (7 bases). CDR1 SGHRS and CDR2 YFSETQ come from the germline V gene. CDR3 size: 17 residues. V was cut by 2 bases and J by 1 base, with 17 bases left in between. CDR3 in amino acids: CASSFHRGGFGTDTQYF. DNA of the CDR3: TGCGCCAGCAGCTTTCACAGGGGAGGTTTCGGCACAGATACGCAGTATTTT.

The J gene is TRBJ2-2, the V gene TRBV7-9; 9 nucleotides align to TRBD2. V lost 8 bases to trimming and J lost 7 bases; unmatched junction nucleotides: 8. CDR1 and CDR2 from the germline V gene are SEHNR and FQNEAQ (reference sequence). There are 14 residues in the CDR3. The CDR3 region is CASLAGGPGGELFF. CDR3 sequence (DNA): TGTGCCAGCCTGGCGGGAGGGCCGGGCGGGGAGCTGTTTTTT.

The chain links TRBV6-5 to TRBJ2-7; tentatively, D is TRBD2 (6 bases). The CDR3 is made up of 14 amino acids. Trimming left V 6 bases short and J 0 bases short, with 12 bases between. Germline CDR1 reads MNHEY; CDR2 reads SVGAGI. In DNA, the CDR3 is TGTGCCAGCAGGGGTCCCGGGGGCTCCTACGAGCAGTACTTC. Protein: CASRGPGGSYEQYF.

The chain has TRBV12-3 or TRBV12-4 and TRBJ2-1; TRBD2 might be the D (5 bases). Trimming took off 7 bases at V and 4 bases at J, with 11 bases between the two ends. The CDR3 is made up of 13 amino acids. The CDR3 protein is CASTQGRYNEQFF. The CDR3 region has the DNA TGTGCCAGCACCCAAGGGAGATACAATGAGCAGTTCTTC.

This chain joins TRBV6-5 and TRBJ1-2, with 8 bases matching TRBD1. The CDR3 has 15 residues. V lost 8 bases, J lost 7 bases, and 15 bases stayed unmatched. Germline V gene lookup returns CDR1 MNHEY and CDR2 SVGAGI. Written as DNA, the CDR3 is TGTGCCAGCTTAGGCGGGACAGGACCATCCGGTGGCTACACCTTC. The encoded protein is CASLGGTGPSGGYTF.

This clone was picked up one time. The V and J genes are TRBV6-2 or TRBV6-3 and TRBJ1-5; D not certain. The V gene's germline CDR1 is MNHEY and CDR2 SVGEGT. Trimming took 0 bases from V and 0 from J, leaving 15 bases between them. The CDR3 totals 18 residues. CDR3 DNA sequence: TGTGCCAGCAGTTACTCTGGTTGGCAGGCCTATAGCAATCAGCCCCAGCATTTT. Translation: CASSYSGWQAYSNQPQHF.